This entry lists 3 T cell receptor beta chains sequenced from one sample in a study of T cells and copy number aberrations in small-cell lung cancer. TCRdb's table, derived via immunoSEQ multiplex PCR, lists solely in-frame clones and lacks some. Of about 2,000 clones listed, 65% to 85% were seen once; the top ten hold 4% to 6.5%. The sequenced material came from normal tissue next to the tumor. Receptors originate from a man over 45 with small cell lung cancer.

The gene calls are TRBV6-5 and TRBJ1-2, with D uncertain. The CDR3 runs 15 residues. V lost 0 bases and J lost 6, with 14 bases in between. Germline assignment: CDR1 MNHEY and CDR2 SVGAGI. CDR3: CASSYSIGVRHGYTF. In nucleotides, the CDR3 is TGTGCCAGCAGTTACTCGATTGGGGTGAGGCATGGCTACACCTTC.

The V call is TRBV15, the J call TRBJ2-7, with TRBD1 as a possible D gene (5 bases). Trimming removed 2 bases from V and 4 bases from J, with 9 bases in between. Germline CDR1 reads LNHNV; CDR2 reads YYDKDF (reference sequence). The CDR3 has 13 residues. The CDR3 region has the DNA TGTGCCACCAGCAGACACGACAGATACGAGCAGTACTTC. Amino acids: CATSRHDRYEQYF.

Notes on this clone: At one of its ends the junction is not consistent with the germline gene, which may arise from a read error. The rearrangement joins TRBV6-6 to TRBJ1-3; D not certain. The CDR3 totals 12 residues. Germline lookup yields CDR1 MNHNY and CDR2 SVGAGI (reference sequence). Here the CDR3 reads CASSYSGVGRDF. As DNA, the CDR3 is TGTGCCAGCAGTTACTCGGGTGTGGGCAGAGATTTT.